This T cell receptor (beta chain) was retrieved from a study of beta chain features in type 1 diabetes (dated by TCRdb to between 2018 and 2020). Study-level background: Mean age, gender distribution, total cell number and subset yield were not different between patients and healthy donors. Across all samples, approximately 100 million sorted cells were examined, and cell number per subset correlated strongly with RNA yield. In the study, recently diagnosed type 1 diabetes patients and matched healthy donors were compared on the TCRB repertoires of their sorted circulating CD4+ T cell subsets. Regulatory and stem cell-like memory subsets were isolated from only 8 patients and about eight healthy donors, whereas naive and central memory subsets came from all 30 or so donors.

The entire amount of isolated RNA was reverse transcribed using the High Capacity cDNA Reverse Transcription Kit, so the sequenced TCRB transcripts were expressed ones. Naive, central memory and regulatory T cell samples underwent deep immunoSEQ sequencing, averaging around 4 million total reads per sample. Sorted cells were lysed in RLT buffer, and RNA was extracted using DNase-treated RNeasy Micro or Mini kits according to cell number. Each cell subset was processed on its own to prevent cross-contamination, while patient and healthy donor samples were processed together. TCRB sequences were amplified from cDNA with the immunoSEQ multiplex PCR, producing 87-bp fragments spanning the CDR3 region. The amplicons were sequenced using the Illumina HiSeq platform. Per the authors' processing: PCR bias was computationally corrected using synthetic template baselines, reads within Hamming distance 2 were collapsed, and singletons that could not be merged were discarded. By aligning reads against IMGT, V, D and J genes, CDR3 length, and insertions or deletions at six rearrangement sites were assigned. Within each subset, clonotype counts were normalized to the number of sorted cells before true diversity and Gini coefficients were calculated with the tcR R package. The overlap coefficient, calculated on TCRB nucleotide sequences, was used to measure repertoire sharing. As a proxy for the pre-selection repertoire, out-of-frame TCRB sequences from naive cells were analyzed. TCRdb obtained this table from immuneACCESS and retained in-frame rearrangements with V and J assigned. These tables miss some clones; where compared with another copy, unresolved V genes account for less than half of the shortfall, and the remainder is unexplained. Clonal size and the V and J genes are those of that table, whereas D and trimming came from the DNA. The table for this sample lists about 700,000 clones; 13% of them were counted only once. 0.02% to 0.025% of the sample belongs to the ten largest clones.

V is clipped by 4 bases and J by 3 bases, and the sequence between their germline boundaries is 10 bases long. From the cysteine through the phenylalanine, the CDR3 covers 13 amino acids. Only CDR3 DNA remains: 39 bases, in frame from the first base. CDR1 is given as SQVTM and CDR2 as ANQGSEA, both from the germline V gene. This clone was detected a few times. It has no known antigen specificity. Base-call qualities are not available, and no considerably larger clone is one nucleotide away. What the authors observed across the whole study: HLA sub-analyses involved small numbers of individuals, so any influence of HLA type on TCRB rearrangement remained unresolved. Shorter templates might be favored by PCR, yet because patient and control samples were amplified and corrected together, any such skew would affect both groups equally. A moderate but significant shortening of TCRB CDR3 length was observed in type 1 diabetes patients in all four CD4+ subsets. Patients with type 1 diabetes made fewer insertions and deleted more nucleotides at VDJ recombination sites, implying thymic rearrangement abnormalities. Because cDNA was sequenced instead of genomic DNA, highly expressing activated cells could be over-represented, though the groups showed no difference in activation or CD3 levels. Naive, central memory and regulatory TCRB repertoires appeared to be more alike among patients than among healthy donors.

A single peripheral blood draw of about 120 mL on average was collected from each donor into heparinised tubes. Using a panel that included CD45RO, CCR7, CD25, CD127, CD95 and CD27, naive, central memory, regulatory and stem cell-like memory CD4+ T cells were sorted on a BD FACSAria II. All sorted populations exceeded 95% purity. PBMCs were isolated immediately by Lymphoprep density gradient centrifugation and stained directly without culture. So that batch effects would be minimized, each experiment stained and sorted samples in pairs, pairing one healthy donor with one patient. The V and J genes are TRBV29-1 and TRBJ1-5, with no D gene named confidently. The receptor was derived from a man between 18 and 29 years old with type 1 diabetes. The sample taken for sequencing was naive CD4+ T cells from blood. The sample's cell subset or site label, in plain terms: true naive CD4+ T cells. Here the CDR3 is given as CSVGEPDNQPQHF. The base sequence is TGCAGCGTTGGGGAGCCGGACAATCAGCCCCAGCATTTT.